These 16 T cell receptor beta chains were all obtained from the same sample, sequenced in a study of T-cell memory formation after mild COVID-19. TCRdb redid the calling of the 5' RACE reads with MiXCR, one entry per CDR3 protein. Counted here are approximately 250,000 distinct CDR3 sequences, approximately 15% occurring once; the ten biggest clones make up 20% to 25%. What was sequenced was PBMCs or a T cell subset sorted from them (not recorded which). These receptor sequences come from a man younger than 30 who had mild COVID-19 (a few samples of this study predate the infection). Cell type and time point are not known.

The chain employs TRBV3-1 and TRBJ2-3; 9 bases are shared with TRBD2. Germline CDR1 is LGHDT and CDR2 is YNNKEL (reference sequence). The V and J ends lost 4 bases and 0 bases, in that order; junction bases with no gene match: 5. The CDR3 sequence is 16 residues long. CDR3 in DNA: TGTGCCAGCAGCCGTGTCCTAGCGGGAAGCACAGATACGCAGTATTTT. Translated: CASSRVLAGSTDTQYF.

The CDR3 DNA reads TGTGCCAGCAGCCTATCGGCCCGAAACACCATATATTTT. Its translation is CASSLSARNTIYF. The chain joins TRBV7-9 to TRBJ1-3; D remains unclear. The CDR3 is 13 amino acids. Trimming removed 5 bases at V and 5 bases at J, with 10 bases between. Looked up from germline, CDR1 is SEHNR and CDR2 is FQNEAQ (reference sequence).

This clonotype was seen repeatedly, ten times or more. The chain couples TRBV9 to TRBJ2-5, with TRBD2 matching over 8 bases. Germline CDR1 SGDLS, CDR2 YYNGEE. This CDR3 is 16 amino acids long. V trimming: 6 bases; J trimming: 1 base; junction bases outside the gene matches: 11. The CDR3 coding sequence is TGTGCCAGCACCCTAGGGCGGGGGGAACTCCAAGAGACCCAGTACTTC. Protein product: CASTLGRGELQETQYF.

This clonotype was observed many times. CDR3 sequence: CASSLQSGGQETQYF. The CDR3 bases are TGTGCCAGCAGCTTACAATCAGGGGGCCAAGAGACCCAGTACTTC. The chain couples TRBV7-6 to TRBJ2-5, with TRBD1 identical over 7 bases. V dropped 2 bases and J dropped 1; count of bases not matched to a gene: 4. This CDR3 comprises 15 residues. Germline V gene lookup returns CDR1 SGHVS and CDR2 FNYEAQ. The variable domain in full, completed from reference TRBV7-6 and TRBJ2-5, reads GAGVSQSPRYKVTKRGQDVALRCDPISGHVSLYWYRQALGQGPEFLTYFNYEAQQDKSGLPNDRFSAERPEGSISTLTIQRTEQRDSAMYRCASSLQSGGQETQYFGPGTRLLVL.

The chain carries TRBV18 and TRBJ1-6; 12 bases line up with TRBD1. This CDR3 region has 18 residues. Losses at the gene ends were 5 bases for V and 6 bases for J; bases not matched to a gene: 11. CDR1 is KGHSH, CDR2 LQKENI, per germline. CDR3 amino acids: CASSSSGTGGAGNSPLHF. The CDR3 DNA follows: TGTGCCAGCTCATCATCCGGGACAGGGGGCGCGGGTAATTCACCCCTCCACTTT.

The chain couples TRBV7-8 to TRBJ2-1; D call uncertain. Germline CDR1 reads SGHVS; CDR2 reads FQNEAQ. CDR3 length equals 11 residues. V was trimmed by 5 bases and J by 15 bases, leaving 14 bases between them. The CDR3 protein is CASSPGVAVFF. CDR3 nucleotide sequence: TGTGCCAGCAGCCCCGGTGTTGCAGTGTTCTTC.

The rearrangement joins TRBV20-1 to TRBJ2-1, with 9 bases identical to TRBD1. The CDR3 extends over 16 amino acids. Per germline, CDR1 DFQATT and CDR2 SNEGSKA (reference sequence). V was clipped by 1 base and J by 2 bases; unmatched bases: 6. The CDR3 spells CSARGVQGATYNEQFF. Here the CDR3 DNA reads TGCAGTGCTAGAGGGGTACAGGGGGCTACCTACAATGAGCAGTTCTTC.

This clonotype was seen only a few times. J is TRBJ2-7 and V is TRBV7-9, with D possibly matching TRBD1 (5 bases). The V and J ends lost 1 base and 1 base respectively, with 8 bases between them. The CDR3 length is 14 residues. The germline V gene encodes CDR1 SEHNR and CDR2 FQNEAQ (reference sequence). The CDR3 loop is CASSLGKGSYEQYF. The DNA for the CDR3 is TGTGCCAGCAGCTTAGGGAAGGGGTCCTACGAGCAGTACTTC.

This clonotype was seen only a few times. This chain uses TRBV9 with TRBJ1-1; unclear D gene. CDR1 and CDR2 from the germline V gene are SGDLS and YYNGEE. Trimming stripped 3 bases from V and 1 base from J, with 19 bases between. The CDR3 covers 17 residues. The CDR3 coding sequence is TGTGCCAGCAGCGGGGTCTCCGGCACCATGAGGAACACTGAAGCTTTCTTT. Its translation is CASSGVSGTMRNTEAFF.

This chain uses TRBV9 with TRBJ2-5; tentative D call: TRBD2 (5 bases). The V gene's germline CDR1 is SGDLS and CDR2 YYNGEE. The germline V and J ends were trimmed by 2 bases and 4 bases, with 9 bases remaining between them. This CDR3 comprises 13 residues. CDR3 nucleotides: TGTGCCAGCAGCGTTAGCGTTCGAGAGACCCAGTACTTC. It is translated as CASSVSVRETQYF.

Details on this clonotype: A much larger clone differs by one base, so this may be a read error. This sequence joins TRBV27 and TRBJ1-5, with D possibly being TRBD1 (6 bases). In germline, CDR1 is MNHEY, CDR2 SMNVEV (reference sequence). V lost 6 bases and J 2 bases, leaving 8 bases between the germline ends. CDR3 length: 13 amino acids. The CDR3 DNA reads as TGTGCCAGCAGGGGACACGGCAATCAGCCCCAGCATTTT. Residues: CASRGHGNQPQHF.

This clonotype has more than one count but fewer than ten. The rearrangement links TRBV7-3 to TRBJ2-6, with D unclear. The V end lost 5 bases, the J end lost 0 bases, and 11 bases lay between the germline ends. Germline-derived CDR1 and CDR2 are SGHTA and FQGTGA. The CDR3 covers 16 residues. The CDR3 reads CASSLLSPSGANVLTF. The CDR3 coding sequence is TGTGCCAGCAGCCTCCTTAGCCCCTCTGGGGCCAACGTCCTGACTTTC. Full variable domain (outside the CDR3, taken from reference TRBV7-3 and TRBJ2-6): GAGVSQTPSNKVTEKGKYVELRCDPISGHTALYWYRQSLGQGPEFLIYFQGTGAADDSGLPNDRFFAVRPEGSVSTLKIQRTERGDSAVYLCASSLLSPSGANVLTFGAGSRLTVL.

CDR3 coding DNA: TGTGCCAGCCTCGGGAACACTGAAGCTTTCTTT. It is translated as CASLGNTEAFF. V is TRBV3-1 and J is TRBJ1-1, with D uncertain. Germline CDR1 reads LGHDT; CDR2 reads YNNKEL (reference sequence). V dropped 8 bases and J dropped 1 base, with 5 bases sitting between them. The CDR3 spans 11 residues.

This clonotype came up a few times. The chain has TRBV6-5 and TRBJ2-2; D possibly matches TRBD1 or TRBD2 (5 bases each). The length of the CDR3 is 16 residues. The germline CDR1 and CDR2 sequences are MNHEY and SVGAGI. V was clipped by 5 bases and J by 3 bases, with 16 bases between them. The CDR3 sequence is CASSAHSGAYTGELFF. DNA of the CDR3: TGTGCCAGCAGTGCTCATTCCGGGGCCTACACCGGGGAGCTGTTTTTT.

This clonotype was seen only a few times. The chain has TRBV12-3 or TRBV12-4 and TRBJ2-3, with 15 bases matching TRBD2. The CDR3 spans 17 residues. J was trimmed by 5 bases and V by 5 bases; bases with no gene match: 8. The CDR3 DNA reads as TGTGCCAGCAGTCCCGGACTAGCGGGGGGGATAGGAGATACGCAGTATTTT. Translation: CASSPGLAGGIGDTQYF.

This clonotype was picked up a small number of times. The V gene is TRBV7-2, the J gene TRBJ1-1; no clear D gene. Germline CDR1 SGHTA, CDR2 FQGNSA. This CDR3 is built from 14 residues. The V and J ends lost 0 bases and 0 bases respectively, with 5 bases between them. CDR3: CASSLAWLNTEAFF. Written as DNA, the CDR3 is TGTGCCAGCAGCTTAGCATGGTTGAACACTGAAGCTTTCTTT. The full variable domain, completed using reference TRBV7-2 and TRBJ1-1, is GAGVSQSPSNKVTEKGKDVELRCDPISGHTALYWYRQSLGQGLEFLIYFQGNSAPDKSGLPSDRFSAERTGGSVSTLTIQRTQQEDSAVYLCASSLAWLNTEAFFGQGTRLTVV.